This T cell receptor (beta chain) was recorded in a study of T cells in Graves' hyperthyroidism and ophthalmopathy. Findings and limits, study-wide: Most thyroid clonotypes with frequency above 0.001 were detected in blood.

With respect to this clonotype: What it binds is unknown.

Amplified regions were TCR beta CDR3 sequences from RNA transcripts. First-round RT-PCR with HTBI primers amplified the TCR CDR3 region. TCRdb recomputed calls from the multiplex PCR reads with MiXCR, one row per CDR3 protein. The sample records nearly 750,000 distinct CDR3 sequences, about 35% being singletons. The patients, who ranged from 18 to 65 in age, presented with newly diagnosed hyperthyroidism lasting under 2 months. V was trimmed by 3 bases and J by 4 bases, leaving 13 bases between them. The CDR3 covers 13 residues. CDR1 is DFQATT and CDR2 is SNEGSKA in the germline V gene (reference sequence).

The chain recombines TRBV20-1 with TRBJ2-7; D is unresolved. Material: blood. This receptor was taken from a woman in her thirties or forties with Graves' hyperthyroidism. The CDR3 region is CSARSALGYEQYF. CDR3 DNA: TGCAGTGCTAGGTCGGCTTTGGGGTACGAGCAGTACTTC.